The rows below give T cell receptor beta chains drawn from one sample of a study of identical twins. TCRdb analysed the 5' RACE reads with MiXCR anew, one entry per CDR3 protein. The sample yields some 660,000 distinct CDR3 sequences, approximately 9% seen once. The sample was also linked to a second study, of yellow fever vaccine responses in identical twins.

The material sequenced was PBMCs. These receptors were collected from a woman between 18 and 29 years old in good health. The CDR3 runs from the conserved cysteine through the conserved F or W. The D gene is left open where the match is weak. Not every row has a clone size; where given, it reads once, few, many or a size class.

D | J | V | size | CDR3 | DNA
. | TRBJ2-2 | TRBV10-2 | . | CASSESISVSGELFF | TGCGCCAGCAGTGAGTCGATATCAGTGTCCGGGGAGCTGTTTTTT
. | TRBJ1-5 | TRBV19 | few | CARAVQPQHF | TGTGCCAGGGCAGTTCAGCCCCAGCATTTT
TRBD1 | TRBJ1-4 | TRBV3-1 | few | CASSPGAGGATNEKLFF | TGTGCCAGCAGCCCCGGGGCAGGGGGAGCAACTAATGAAAAACTGTTTTTT
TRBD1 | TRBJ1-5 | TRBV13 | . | CTSSLGFRGHKLSQPQHF | TGTACCAGCAGTTTAGGCTTTAGGGGGCATAAATTAAGTCAGCCCCAGCATTTT
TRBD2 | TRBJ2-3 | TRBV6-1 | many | CASSPLAVTDTQYF | TGTGCCAGCAGTCCACTAGCGGTCACAGATACGCAGTATTTT
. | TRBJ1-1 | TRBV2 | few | CASRAGSRMNTEAFF | TGTGCCAGCCGCGCAGGGTCGAGGATGAACACTGAAGCTTTCTTT
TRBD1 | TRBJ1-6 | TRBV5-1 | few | CASSLVTGVHNSPLHF | TGCGCCAGCAGCTTGGTCACAGGGGTTCATAATTCACCCCTCCACTTT
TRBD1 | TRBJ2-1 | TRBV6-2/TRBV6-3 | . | CASTHDRVSYNEQFF | TGTGCCAGCACCCACGACAGGGTGTCCTACAATGAGCAGTTCTTC
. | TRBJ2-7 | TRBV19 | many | CASSIRHLSYEQYF | TGTGCCAGTAGTATTCGCCACCTCTCCTACGAGCAGTACTTC
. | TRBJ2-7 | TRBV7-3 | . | CASPLFTYEQYF | TGTGCCAGTCCCCTTTTCACCTACGAGCAGTACTTC